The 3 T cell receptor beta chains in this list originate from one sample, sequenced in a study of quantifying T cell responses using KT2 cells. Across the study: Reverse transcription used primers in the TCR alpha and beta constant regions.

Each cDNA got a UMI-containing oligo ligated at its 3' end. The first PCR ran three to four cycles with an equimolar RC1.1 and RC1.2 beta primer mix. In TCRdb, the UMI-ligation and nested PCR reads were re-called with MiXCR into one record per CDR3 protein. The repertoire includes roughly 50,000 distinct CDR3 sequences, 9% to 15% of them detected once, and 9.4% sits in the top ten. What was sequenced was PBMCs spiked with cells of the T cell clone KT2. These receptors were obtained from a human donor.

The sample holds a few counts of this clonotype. CDR3 in DNA: TGTGCCAGCAGCTTGACTAGCCCCACAGATACGCAGTATTTT. It is translated as CASSLTSPTDTQYF. The chain couples TRBV5-4 to TRBJ2-3, with D possibly TRBD2 on 6 matching bases. Trimming took off 1 base at V and 2 bases at J, with 8 bases between the two ends. The CDR3 runs 14 residues. Germline V gene data show CDR1 as SGHNT and CDR2 as YYREEE (reference sequence).

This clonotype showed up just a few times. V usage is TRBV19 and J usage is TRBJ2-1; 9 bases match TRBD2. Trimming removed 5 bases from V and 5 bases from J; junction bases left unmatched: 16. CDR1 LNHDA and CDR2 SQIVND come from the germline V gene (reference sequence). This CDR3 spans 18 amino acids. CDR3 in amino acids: CASSPRFWAGGPDNEQFF. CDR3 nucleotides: TGTGCCAGTAGTCCTCGCTTCTGGGCGGGAGGGCCCGACAATGAGCAGTTCTTC.

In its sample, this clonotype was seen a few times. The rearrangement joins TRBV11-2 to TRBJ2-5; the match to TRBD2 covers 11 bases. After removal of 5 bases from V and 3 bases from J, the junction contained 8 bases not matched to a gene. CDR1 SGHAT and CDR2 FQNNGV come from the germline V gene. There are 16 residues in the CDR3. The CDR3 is CASSRTTSGKKETQYF. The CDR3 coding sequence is TGTGCCAGCAGCAGAACGACTAGCGGGAAAAAAGAGACCCAGTACTTC.